The 14 T cell receptor beta chains below come from one sample, sequenced in a study of T cells in localized non-small cell lung cancer. Repertoires were generated with immunoSEQ multiplex PCR, while TCRdb's copy carries only in-frame clones and drops some. The sample contains tens of thousands of clones, around nine tenths of which appear only once. The specimen comprised PBMCs, sampled before any cancer treatment. These receptors all come from a man aged 40 to 70 with stage II lung adenocarcinoma.

The genes are TRBV7-8 and TRBJ2-7; D uncertain. From germline, CDR1 is SGHVS and CDR2 FQNEAQ. There are 13 residues in the CDR3. V was trimmed by 5 bases and J by 6 bases, leaving 14 bases between them. This chain's CDR3 is CASSIVTPGEQYF. CDR3 DNA: TGTGCCAGCAGCATTGTTACCCCGGGCGAGCAGTACTTC.

This rearrangement joins TRBV4-1 to TRBJ2-1; D gene unclear. V gave up 2 bases and J gave up 10 bases, with 6 bases separating them. Germline V gives CDR1 MGHRA, CDR2 YSYEKL. There are 11 residues in the CDR3. The CDR3 loop is CASSQLDEQFF. The CDR3 DNA follows: TGCGCCAGCAGCCAACTGGACGAGCAGTTCTTC.

The chain carries TRBV7-2 and TRBJ2-5; 7 positions agree with TRBD1. This CDR3 has 14 residues. Germline V CDR1 and CDR2: SGHTA, FQGNSA. The V and J ends lost 5 bases and 7 bases, in that order; junction bases with no gene match: 10. The CDR3 reads CASSLGGRGRTQYF. The CDR3 DNA reads TGTGCCAGCAGCCTAGGGGGCCGTGGGAGGACCCAGTACTTC.

This chain connects TRBV7-2 to TRBJ1-2; D gene uncertain. The V gene's germline CDR1 is SGHTA and CDR2 FQGNSA. Trimming removed 5 bases from V and 3 bases from J, with 10 bases in between. The CDR3 covers 13 residues. In DNA form, the CDR3 reads TGTGCCAGCAGCAGTCGACACGACTATGGCTACACCTTC. Its translation is CASSSRHDYGYTF.

This chain connects TRBV5-1 to TRBJ2-1; 10 bases align to TRBD2. The V gene end was trimmed by 0 bases and the J gene end by 4 bases; junction bases not matched to a gene: 10. Germline CDR1 and CDR2: SGHRS and YFSETQ. The CDR3 covers 18 residues. The CDR3 loop reads CASSLVSSGGFSYNEQFF. CDR3 DNA sequence: TGCGCCAGCAGCTTGGTGTCTAGCGGGGGATTCAGTTACAATGAGCAGTTCTTC.

The chain recombines TRBV11-2 with TRBJ1-4; D call uncertain. Germline CDR1 is SGHAT and CDR2 is FQNNGV. V lost 4 bases, J lost 0 bases, and 6 bases lay in between. The CDR3 runs 14 residues. The CDR3 reads CASSSVATNEKLFF. In DNA, the CDR3 is TGTGCCAGCAGCTCGGTTGCAACTAATGAAAAACTGTTTTTT.

V and J are TRBV10-3 and TRBJ2-3; 9 bases match TRBD2. Unmatched junction bases numbered 14, after V lost 0 bases and J lost 4 bases. The CDR3 extends over 19 amino acids. Looked up from germline, CDR1 is ENHRY and CDR2 is SYGVKD. CDR3 loop: CAISESFGSAGGDPDTQYF. For the CDR3, the DNA is TGTGCCATCAGTGAGTCCTTTGGGTCGGCGGGAGGGGACCCAGATACGCAGTATTTT.

This chain connects TRBV11-3 to TRBJ2-5, with D uncertain. CDR1 and CDR2 from the germline V gene are SGHNT and YENEEA. CDR3 length: 11 amino acids. V was shortened by 2 bases and J by 5 bases, with 3 bases between the two germline ends. This chain's CDR3 is CASSLFETQYF. CDR3 nucleotides: TGTGCCAGCAGCTTATTCGAGACCCAGTACTTC.

The chain carries TRBV7-8 and TRBJ2-1, with 8 bases lining up with TRBD1. The CDR3 consists of 21 residues. Germline-derived CDR1 and CDR2 are SGHVS and FQNEAQ. Trimming removed 4 bases from V and 0 bases from J; junction bases left unmatched: 20. The CDR3 bases are TGTGCCAGCAGCTCGTACAGACCGGGACAGGTTTATCAGAGCTCCTACAATGAGCAGTTCTTC. Translated, it gives CASSSYRPGQVYQSSYNEQFF.

The CDR3 DNA follows: TGTGCCAGCAGTTTATGGGCGGGGGGTTACACAGATACGCAGTATTTT. It is translated as CASSLWAGGYTDTQYF. The V gene is TRBV27, the J gene TRBJ2-3; 8 nucleotides match TRBD2. The V gene end was trimmed by 1 base and the J gene end by 2 bases; junction bases not matched to a gene: 5. Germline CDR1 MNHEY, CDR2 SMNVEV (reference sequence). The CDR3 runs to 16 residues.

The chain couples TRBV7-9 to TRBJ2-3; TRBD2 is a possible D gene (6 bases). Trimming took off 1 base at V and 3 bases at J, with 8 bases between the two ends. CDR1 and CDR2 from the germline V gene are SEHNR and FQNEAQ (reference sequence). The length of the CDR3 is 14 residues. The CDR3 coding sequence is TGTGCCAGCAGCTTAGAGGCGGGGACAGATACGCAGTATTTT. This sequence encodes CASSLEAGTDTQYF. The whole variable domain, remainder taken from reference TRBV7-9 and TRBJ2-3, is DTGVSQNPRHKITKRGQNVTFRCDPISEHNRLYWYRQTLGQGPEFLTYFQNEAQLEKSRLLSDRFSAERPKGSFSTLEIQRTEQGDSAMYLCASSLEAGTDTQYFGPGTRLTVL.

This clone was recorded a few times. V is TRBV5-1 and J is TRBJ2-1; D is ambiguous. V was trimmed by 0 bases and J by 3 bases, leaving 4 bases between them. This CDR3 spans 13 amino acids. Germline assignment: CDR1 SGHRS and CDR2 YFSETQ. The CDR3 DNA follows: TGCGCCAGCAGCTTGGCTAGCTACAATGAGCAGTTCTTC. Translation: CASSLASYNEQFF.

The rearrangement uses TRBV5-1 and TRBJ1-4; D is possibly TRBD1 (6 bases). CDR3 length: 16 residues. The germline gives CDR1 SGHRS, CDR2 YFSETQ. V lost 0 bases and J 5 bases, leaving 14 bases between the germline ends. The CDR3 DNA follows: TGCGCCAGCAGCTTGGATGAGAACAGGGCGAATGAAAAACTGTTTTTT. Protein product: CASSLDENRANEKLFF.

The chain has TRBV28 and TRBJ1-5; D is unresolved. Deletions cut 3 bases from V and 3 bases from J, with 9 bases between. Germline V gene data show CDR1 as MDHEN and CDR2 as SYDVKM. CDR3 length equals 14 residues. CDR3 sequence: CASSFPGDNQPQHF. CDR3 coding DNA: TGTGCCAGCAGTTTTCCCGGGGACAATCAGCCCCAGCATTTT.